Detailed here is one T cell receptor beta chain. This entry is derived from a study of technical replicates of blood from a few donors. Germline loops: CDR1 SGHVS, CDR2 FNYEAQ. This CDR3 has 14 amino acids. The ends lost 4 bases at V and 8 bases at J; junction bases unmatched: 5. The data were produced by immunoSEQ multiplex PCR, yet TCRdb's version contains in-frame clones alone and is incomplete. The sample has approximately 70,000 clones, around 92% seen once. The sequenced sample consisted of T cells isolated from PBMCs. This TCR was sampled from a human donor in good health. The chain joins TRBV7-6 to TRBJ1-4; TRBD1 matches 9 bases. CDR3 coding DNA: TGTGCCAGCAGCTCCTCCGGGACAGGGGAAAAACTGTTTTTT. As protein: CASSSSGTGEKLFF.